A single sample is the source of the 22 T cell receptor beta chains below, sequenced in a study of post-analysis software for immune sequencing data. Study-wide findings and caveats: In patients, TRBV5-6, TRBV5-1 and TRBV20-1 belonged to four or five TRBV segments found more frequently than in controls.

These TCRs are of unknown antigen specificity. Carried by the TCR beta cDNA libraries were unique molecular identifiers. MiXCR was run by TCRdb on the PCR reads, yielding one entry per CDR3 protein. The sample has over 700,000 distinct CDR3 sequences, roughly 30% seen once. The sequenced sample was blood. The source of these receptors is a girl aged 5 to 17 with multiple sclerosis.

This sequence joins TRBV4-3 and TRBJ2-7; 9 bases map to TRBD2. Germline CDR1 and CDR2: LGHNA and YSLEER. Trimming removed 0 bases from V and 3 bases from J; junction bases left unmatched: 3. The CDR3 runs 15 residues. The CDR3 sequence is CASSQDLTSGYEQYF. For the CDR3, the DNA is TGCGCCAGCAGCCAAGATCTGACTAGCGGCTACGAGCAGTACTTC.

This clonotype was seen only a few times. This chain connects TRBV29-1 to TRBJ1-2; D may be TRBD1 (6 bases). The CDR3 extends over 13 amino acids. Per the germline V gene, CDR1 is SQVTM and CDR2 is ANQGSEA. The V gene lost 0 bases and the J gene lost 8 bases, with 13 bases spanning the gap. CDR3 in amino acids: CSVEDRGLGGYTF. CDR3 DNA: TGCAGCGTTGAAGACAGGGGATTGGGGGGCTACACCTTC.

The rearrangement joins TRBV6-4 to TRBJ2-1, with D possibly being TRBD1 (5 bases). The V end lost 0 bases, the J end lost 3 bases, and 9 bases lay between the germline ends. The CDR3 runs 15 residues. Germline V lookup: CDR1 MRHNA, CDR2 SNTAGT. Here the CDR3 reads CASSDSGQSYNEQFF. CDR3 in DNA: TGTGCCAGCAGTGACTCGGGGCAGAGCTACAATGAGCAGTTCTTC.

This clonotype was counted between two and nine times. The chain recombines TRBV18 with TRBJ1-4; D is uncertain. CDR3 size: 14 residues. V was shortened by 6 bases and J by 8 bases, with 16 bases between the two germline ends. Per germline, CDR1 KGHSH and CDR2 LQKENI. Here the CDR3 DNA reads TGTGCCAGCTCCCTTGACGGCCAGGACGAAAAACTGTTTTTT. Residues: CASSLDGQDEKLFF. The complete variable domain, with remaining parts taken from reference TRBV18 and TRBJ1-4, reads NAGVMQNPRHLVRRRGQEARLRCSPMKGHSHVYWYRQLPEEGLKFMVYLQKENIIDESGMPKERFSAEFPKEGPSILRIQQVVRGDSAAYFCASSLDGQDEKLFFGSGTQLSVL.

The J gene is TRBJ1-1, the V gene TRBV20-1; D not resolved. The CDR3 contains 11 residues. The germline V gene has CDR1 DFQATT and CDR2 SNEGSKA (reference sequence). The V and J ends lost 6 bases and 5 bases respectively, with 10 bases between them. The CDR3 nucleotides are TGCAGTGCCGCGGAAAAGACTGAAGCTTTCTTT. Its protein is CSAAEKTEAFF.

Comment on this clonotype: This may arise from a read error, as a much more abundant clone is one base away. The genes are TRBV10-3 and TRBJ2-3, with D perhaps assigned TRBD1 or TRBD2 (5 bases each). The length of the CDR3 is 12 residues. Germline values: CDR1 ENHRY, CDR2 SYGVKD. V lost 9 bases to trimming and J lost 1 base, with 8 bases between them. For the CDR3, the DNA is TGTGCCATGGGGACGGGCACAGATACGCAGTATTTT. Its protein product is CAMGTGTDTQYF.

This clonotype has a handful of counts. This chain connects TRBV5-6 to TRBJ2-5, with 11 bases that match TRBD1. The CDR3 covers 15 residues. Germline CDR1 is SGHDT and CDR2 is YYEEEE. V lost 3 bases to trimming and J lost 4 bases; unmatched junction nucleotides: 5. CDR3 nucleotides: TGTGCCAGCAGCTGGGACAGGGGGTGGTCAGAGACCCAGTACTTC. This gives the protein CASSWDRGWSETQYF. The entire variable domain, with the rest obtained from reference TRBV5-6 and TRBJ2-5, is as follows: DAGVTQSPTHLIKTRGQQVTLRCSPKSGHDTVSWYQQALGQGPQFIFQYYEEEERQRGNFPDRFSGHQFPNYSSELNVNALLLGDSALYLCASSWDRGWSETQYFGPGTRLLVL.

At least ten counts were recorded for this clonotype. The J gene is TRBJ1-6, the V gene TRBV12-3 or TRBV12-4; a weak D match, TRBD1 (6 bases). The CDR3 length is 14 residues. The V end was cut by 5 bases, the J end by 7 bases, with 12 bases between. The CDR3: CASSQQGRNSPLHF. The CDR3 DNA reads TGTGCCAGCAGTCAACAGGGTAGGAATTCACCCCTCCACTTT.

Only a few counts were recorded for this clonotype. This chain uses TRBV5-1 with TRBJ2-5, with 7 bases matching TRBD2. The CDR3 is made up of 17 amino acids. CDR1 SGHRS and CDR2 YFSETQ come from the germline V gene. The J segment lost 1 base and the V segment lost 0 bases, leaving 9 bases of the junction unmatched. DNA of the CDR3: TGCGCCAGCAGCTTGGGGGCGTGGCGGGAGTCCCAAGAGACCCAGTACTTC. It yields the protein CASSLGAWRESQETQYF. The complete variable domain, with remaining parts taken from reference TRBV5-1 and TRBJ2-5, reads KAGVTQTPRYLIKTRGQQVTLSCSPISGHRSVSWYQQTPGQGLQFLFEYFSETQRNKGNFPGRFSGRQFSNSRSEMNVSTLELGDSALYLCASSLGAWRESQETQYFGPGTRLLVL.

The CDR3 reads CSAGGGDYNEQFF. The CDR3, as DNA: TGCAGTGCTGGCGGCGGGGATTACAATGAGCAGTTCTTC. The rearrangement joins TRBV20-1 to TRBJ2-1; D may be TRBD2 (6 bases). The CDR3 extends over 13 amino acids. Germline CDR1 reads DFQATT; CDR2 reads SNEGSKA (reference sequence). Trimming stripped 5 bases from V and 4 bases from J, with 12 bases between.

The chain couples TRBV4-2 to TRBJ2-5; maybe TRBD2 (6 bases). The germline CDR1 and CDR2 sequences are LGHNA and YNFKEQ. The CDR3 sequence is 17 residues long. With 0 bases removed from V and 5 bases from J, the gap between germline ends came to 19 bases. The CDR3 DNA is TGTGCCAGCAGCCAAGATCTCCCCGGGGGAGAGGGGGAGACCCAGTACTTC. Protein: CASSQDLPGGEGETQYF.

The chain carries TRBV6-1 and TRBJ2-7; 11 nucleotides line up with TRBD2. Per germline, CDR1 MNHNS and CDR2 SASEGT. This CDR3 comprises 17 residues. J lost 0 bases, V lost 4 bases, and 8 bases had no gene match. CDR3 in amino acids: CASSGGWGLAASYEQYF. The CDR3 DNA sequence: TGTGCCAGCAGTGGTGGATGGGGACTAGCGGCCTCCTACGAGCAGTACTTC.

J is TRBJ2-1 and V is TRBV6-1, with 9 bases matching TRBD2. The V and J ends lost 2 bases and 10 bases, in that order; junction bases with no gene match: 21. The CDR3 sequence is 19 residues long. Germline V gene data show CDR1 as MNHNS and CDR2 as SASEGT. The DNA of the CDR3 is TGTGCCAGCAGTGAACCATTGAAAAGCGGGAGGCCCCAGATTCGGGAGCAGTTCTTC. Its translation is CASSEPLKSGRPQIREQFF.

This chain uses TRBV6-5 with TRBJ2-5, with D possibly being TRBD2 (5 bases). TRBJ2-7 matches the DNA end more closely, so the J call is doubtful. The CDR3 contains 12 residues. Per germline, CDR1 MNHEY and CDR2 SVGAGI. CDR3 protein: CASRWAGHEQYF. The CDR3 coding sequence is TGTGCCAGCCGCTGGGCGGGCCACGAGCAGTACTTC.

The rearrangement uses TRBV7-2 and TRBJ2-5, with D perhaps matching TRBD2 (5 bases). CDR3 length: 15 amino acids. CDR1 is SGHTA, CDR2 FQGNSA, per germline. Trimming took off 1 base at V and 3 bases at J, with 12 bases between the two ends. CDR3 sequence: CASSLVGSGKETQYF. The CDR3 coding sequence is TGTGCCAGCAGCTTAGTTGGTTCGGGAAAAGAGACCCAGTACTTC. Variable domain in full (rest from reference TRBV7-2 and TRBJ2-5): GAGVSQSPSNKVTEKGKDVELRCDPISGHTALYWYRQSLGQGLEFLIYFQGNSAPDKSGLPSDRFSAERTGGSVSTLTIQRTQQEDSAVYLCASSLVGSGKETQYFGPGTRLLVL.

In this sample, this clonotype turned up a few times. CDR3 DNA: TGTGCCAGCAGTTTATCGGTAGGGGACACCCGCTACGAGCAGTACTTC. Translation: CASSLSVGDTRYEQYF. This sequence joins TRBV27 and TRBJ2-7; D is perhaps TRBD1 (6 bases). V was clipped by 0 bases and J by 3 bases, with 15 bases between them. The CDR3 consists of 16 residues. Germline lookup yields CDR1 MNHEY and CDR2 SMNVEV (reference sequence).

The chain combines TRBV20-1 with TRBJ2-1, with D possibly TRBD1 on 7 matching bases. The V and J ends lost 6 bases and 3 bases respectively, with 21 bases between them. Germline CDR1 is DFQATT and CDR2 is SNEGSKA (reference sequence). The CDR3 is made up of 16 amino acids. CDR3 sequence: CSAPSVGGQNYNEQFF. CDR3 DNA: TGCAGTGCCCCAAGCGTGGGGGGACAGAACTACAATGAGCAGTTCTTC.

The chain employs TRBV5-1 and TRBJ2-5; D is possibly TRBD1 or TRBD2 (5 bases each). V shed 4 bases and J shed 2 bases, with 15 bases lying between them. This CDR3 is built from 15 residues. CDR1 and CDR2 from the germline V gene are SGHRS and YFSETQ. The CDR3 DNA sequence: TGCGCCAGCAGCCTAAGGGGCCGGGATCAAGAGACCCAGTACTTC. Translation gives CASSLRGRDQETQYF.

This clonotype was found a few times. The rearrangement links TRBV28 to TRBJ2-3; 10 bases line up with TRBD1. The CDR3 has 15 residues. Trimming took 1 base from V and 6 from J; bases not matched to a gene: 4. Germline V gene data show CDR1 as MDHEN and CDR2 as SYDVKM. The CDR3 sequence is CASSLSTGGMDTQYF. In DNA, the CDR3 is TGTGCCAGCAGTTTATCGACAGGGGGCATGGATACGCAGTATTTT.

Worth noting for this clonotype: One end of the junction fails to match germline, which may point to a read error. The chain has TRBV28 and TRBJ2-1; D is ambiguous. This CDR3 is built from 13 residues. Germline CDR1 MDHEN, CDR2 SYDVKM. CDR3 sequence (DNA): TGTGCTAGCAGTCCCCCCCGGGCTTGGGAGCAGTTCTTC. It is translated as CASSPPRAWEQFF.

The chain couples TRBV12-3 or TRBV12-4 to TRBJ2-4; D might be TRBD1 or TRBD2, each matching 5 bases. V lost 1 base and J lost 6, with 13 bases in between. This CDR3 is 15 amino acids long. The CDR3: CASSLVPRDGNIQYF. The CDR3 region has the DNA TGTGCCAGCAGTTTAGTCCCCAGGGACGGAAACATTCAGTACTTC.

V is TRBV11-3 and J is TRBJ2-1; 12 bases map to TRBD2. Per the germline V gene, CDR1 is SGHNT and CDR2 is YENEEA. Trimming at V came to 4 bases and at J to 12 bases, leaving 4 bases not matched to a gene. The CDR3 has 13 amino acids. CDR3 region: CASSSSLAGGQFF. In nucleotides, the CDR3 is TGTGCCAGCAGCTCGTCACTAGCGGGAGGGCAGTTCTTC.